Listed below are T cell receptor beta chains from one sample, sequenced in a study of blood T cell repertoires in COVID-19. Sequenced by immunoSEQ multiplex PCR; TCRdb stores in-frame clones only, minus some. The data contain nearly 250,000 clones, 75% to 85% of them singletons. Sequencing was done on a sample of PBMCs or T cells enriched from blood (not recorded which). These receptors all stem from a woman aged 45-60 years with acute COVID-19. Each CDR3 is given with its conserved first and last residue. D genes are given only for firm matches. For some rows the clone size is stated as once, few or many, or as a class when expanded; others skip it.

clone size: many
D gene: .
J gene: TRBJ1-1
V gene: TRBV3-1/TRBV3-2
CDR3 protein: CASNIQGGTEAFF
CDR3 DNA: TGTGCCAGCAACATCCAGGGAGGTACTGAAGCTTTCTTT

clone size: .
D gene: TRBD1
J gene: TRBJ1-2
V gene: TRBV5-4
CDR3 protein: CASSRGQSYGYTF
CDR3 DNA: TGTGCCAGCAGCCGGGGACAGTCCTATGGCTACACCTTC

clone size: .
D gene: TRBD2
J gene: TRBJ2-2
V gene: TRBV18
CDR3 protein: CASSLLAGGPRTGELFF
CDR3 DNA: TGTGCCAGCTCACTCTTAGCGGGGGGCCCGCGGACCGGGGAGCTGTTTTTT

clone size: .
D gene: .
J gene: TRBJ2-3
V gene: TRBV30
CDR3 protein: CAWSGTETDTQYF
CDR3 DNA: TGTGCCTGGAGTGGGACTGAGACAGATACGCAGTATTTT

clone size: .
D gene: .
J gene: TRBJ2-1
V gene: TRBV11-3
CDR3 protein: CASSRGGVGYNEQFF
CDR3 DNA: TGTGCCAGCAGCCGAGGGGGGGTTGGCTACAATGAGCAGTTCTTC

clone size: .
D gene: .
J gene: TRBJ2-2
V gene: TRBV4-3
CDR3 protein: CASSQDQAGSAGELFF
CDR3 DNA: TGCGCCAGCAGCCAAGATCAGGCGGGGTCTGCCGGGGAGCTGTTTTTT

clone size: .
D gene: TRBD1
J gene: TRBJ2-5
V gene: TRBV9
CDR3 protein: CASSLQGAKETQYF
CDR3 DNA: TGTGCCAGCAGCCTACAGGGGGCGAAAGAGACCCAGTACTTC

clone size: .
D gene: .
J gene: TRBJ1-5
V gene: TRBV7-8
CDR3 protein: CASSFAAGGNQPQHF
CDR3 DNA: TGTGCCAGCAGCTTCGCAGCGGGAGGCAATCAGCCCCAGCATTTT

clone size: many
D gene: .
J gene: TRBJ2-1
V gene: TRBV15
CDR3 protein: CATRERQTYNEQFF
CDR3 DNA: TGTGCCACCAGGGAGAGACAGACATACAATGAGCAGTTCTTC

clone size: .
D gene: TRBD1
J gene: TRBJ1-1
V gene: TRBV9
CDR3 protein: CASSDQTGLGTEAFF
CDR3 DNA: TGTGCCAGCAGCGACCAGACAGGGCTGGGAACTGAAGCTTTCTTT